One sample yielded the 21 T cell receptor beta chains listed below, sequenced in a study of type 1 regulatory T cells. In TCRdb, the reads were re-called with MiXCR into one record per CDR3 protein. The sample has about 18,000 distinct CDR3 sequences, about a tenth seen once. Sequenced input: CD4+ T cells, either the whole sample or a sorted fraction (not recorded which). Every receptor here comes from a human donor in good health.

The table lists this clonotype with many counts. The chain uses TRBV7-2 and TRBJ2-1; D perhaps matches TRBD1 (5 bases). This CDR3 is built from 12 residues. CDR1 is SGHTA, CDR2 FQGNSA, per germline. Trimming took 11 bases from V and 9 from J, leaving 17 bases between them. The CDR3, as DNA: TGTGCCGGGCGTGGGGCCTTGGTTGAGCAGTTCTTC. Translated, it gives CAGRGALVEQFF. The whole variable domain, filled in from reference TRBV7-2 and TRBJ2-1, reads GAGVSQSPSNKVTEKGKDVELRCDPISGHTALYWYRQSLGQGLEFLIYFQGNSAPDKSGLPSDRFSAERTGGSVSTLTIQRTQQEDSAVYLCAGRGALVEQFFGPGTRLTVL.

This clonotype appeared many times. The genes are TRBV5-1 and TRBJ2-1, with a weak D call TRBD2 (5 bases). This CDR3 has 14 residues. Trimming stripped 7 bases from V and 8 bases from J, with 19 bases between. The germline V gene encodes CDR1 SGHRS and CDR2 YFSETQ. The DNA for the CDR3 is TGCGCCAGCGGACTCGCAGTGCCAGTCGATGAGCAGTTCTTC. It yields the protein CASGLAVPVDEQFF.

The chain uses TRBV7-6 and TRBJ2-3; 12 bases align to TRBD2. Looked up from germline, CDR1 is SGHVS and CDR2 is FNYEAQ. The CDR3 is made up of 15 amino acids. CDR3 sequence (DNA): TGTGCGAGCCTACGACTAGCGGGAGATACAGATACGCAGTATTTT. Translation gives CASLRLAGDTDTQYF.

This clonotype was observed at least ten times. The chain combines TRBV20-1 with TRBJ2-5; 7 nucleotides line up with TRBD1. Per the germline V gene, CDR1 is DFQATT and CDR2 is SNEGSKA (reference sequence). Losses at the gene ends were 3 bases for V and 2 bases for J; bases not matched to a gene: 9. This CDR3 is built from 15 residues. The CDR3 DNA follows: TGCAGTGCTAGCTACCCACTACAGGGGCAAGAGACCCAGTACTTC. Translation gives CSASYPLQGQETQYF.

The genes are TRBV6-4 and TRBJ1-5; unclear D gene. Trimming took 4 bases from V and 0 from J, leaving 10 bases between them. Germline V gene sequence: CDR1 MRHNA, CDR2 SNTAGT. The length of the CDR3 is 15 residues. The CDR3 coding sequence is TGTGCCAGCAGTGCAATGGGTTATAGCAATCAGCCCCAGCATTTT. Protein sequence: CASSAMGYSNQPQHF.

Many counts were recorded for this clonotype. The chain uses TRBV5-1 and TRBJ2-1; a weak D match, TRBD2 (6 bases). CDR1 SGHRS and CDR2 YFSETQ come from the germline V gene. The CDR3 loop spans 16 amino acids. Trimming removed 2 bases at V and 1 base at J, with 13 bases between. The CDR3 DNA is TGCGCCAGCAGCTTTGGAGGGGCGTCATCCTACAATGAGCAGTTCTTC. Protein sequence: CASSFGGASSYNEQFF.

The chain combines TRBV5-1 with TRBJ2-1, with TRBD1 matching over 7 bases. V shed 4 bases and J 9 bases; nucleotides not matched to a gene: 10. The CDR3 loop spans 14 amino acids. Germline loops: CDR1 SGHRS, CDR2 YFSETQ. Here the CDR3 reads CASSPDRSVGEQFF. The DNA of the CDR3 is TGCGCCAGCAGCCCGGACAGGTCTGTGGGTGAGCAGTTCTTC.

The chain carries TRBV4-3 and TRBJ2-1; no definite D call. The CDR3 loop spans 13 amino acids. Germline V gives CDR1 LGHNA, CDR2 YSLEER. V gave up 0 bases and J gave up 12 bases, with 12 bases separating them. The CDR3 spells CASSQDRYGGQFF. CDR3 coding DNA: TGCGCCAGCAGCCAAGATCGTTACGGCGGGCAGTTCTTC.

This clonotype occurred many times. The rearrangement uses TRBV20-1 and TRBJ1-5; D not certain. Trimming removed 4 bases at V and 4 bases at J, with 11 bases between. In germline, CDR1 is DFQATT, CDR2 SNEGSKA (reference sequence). This CDR3 comprises 13 residues. The CDR3 protein is CSAILTANQPQHF. The CDR3 nucleotides read TGCAGTGCTATCTTAACAGCGAATCAGCCCCAGCATTTT.

A note on this clonotype: One end of the junction is discordant with germline, which a read error may explain. The genes are TRBV5-1 and TRBJ2-2; D uncertain. The CDR3 runs to 15 residues. Per germline, CDR1 SGHRS and CDR2 YFSETQ. CDR3 in DNA: TGCGCCAGCAGCTTAAAGGGAAGAGGCACCAGGGAGCTGTTTTTT. Translating gives CASSLKGRGTRELFF.

Concerning this clonotype itself: One end of the junction does not line up with germline, which may come from a read error. The J gene is TRBJ2-1, the V gene TRBV5-6; the D gene is possibly TRBD2 (6 bases). The CDR3 totals 15 residues. Germline V gene sequence: CDR1 SGHDT, CDR2 YYEEEE. In DNA, the CDR3 is TGTGCCAGCAGCCCTTTGGAGGGAGTACAGCATGAGCAGCTCTTC. Translated: CASSPLEGVQHEQLF. Based on the CDR3 plus reference TRBV5-6 and TRBJ2-1, the full variable domain is DAGVTQSPTHLIKTRGQQVTLRCSPKSGHDTVSWYQQALGQGPQFIFQYYEEEERQRGNFPDRFSGHQFPNYSSELNVNALLLGDSALYLCASSPLEGVQHEQLFGPGTRLTVL.

Many counts were recorded for this clonotype. The chain recombines TRBV29-1 with TRBJ1-2; 8 positions match TRBD1. The CDR3 sequence is 13 residues long. V lost 4 bases to trimming and J lost 6 bases; unmatched junction nucleotides: 7. CDR1 is SQVTM, CDR2 ANQGSEA, per germline. CDR3 sequence: CSVARGTGNGYTF. The CDR3 DNA sequence: TGCAGCGTTGCAAGAGGGACAGGCAATGGCTACACCTTC.

As regards this clonotype: This may stem from a read error, because a much larger clone lies one nucleotide away. This chain joins TRBV6-6 and TRBJ2-1, with D perhaps matching TRBD1 (7 bases). The CDR3 runs 15 residues. The germline V gene encodes CDR1 MNHNY and CDR2 SVGAGI (reference sequence). The CDR3 is CANSYRGLQGNEQFF. The CDR3, as DNA: TGTGCCAACAGTTACCGGGGGTTACAGGGGAATGAGCAGTTCTTC.

This clonotype was recorded at least ten times. The CDR3 reads CASSSGGYSEQYF. The CDR3 bases are TGTGCCAGCAGTTCCGGGGGATACAGCGAGCAGTACTTC. This chain connects TRBV27 to TRBJ2-7; maybe TRBD2 (6 bases). CDR3 length: 13 amino acids. Between the trimmed V and J ends, which lost 4 bases and 6 bases, there was a span of 13 bases. CDR1 and CDR2 from the germline V gene are MNHEY and SMNVEV (reference sequence).

The rearrangement joins TRBV30 to TRBJ2-7; D remains ambiguous. The CDR3 is made up of 12 amino acids. V shed 0 bases and J shed 6 bases, with 9 bases lying between them. CDR1 is GTSNPN, CDR2 SVGIG, per germline (reference sequence). This CDR3 reads CAWSVEAGEQYF. For the CDR3, the DNA is TGTGCCTGGAGTGTAGAGGCTGGCGAGCAGTACTTC.

This clonotype was recorded a few times. At one of its ends the junction is not consistent with the germline gene, which may arise from a read error. The chain employs TRBV20-1 and TRBJ2-1; TRBD2 aligns across 8 bases. The CDR3 sequence is 15 residues long. CDR1 DFQATT and CDR2 SNEGSKA come from the germline V gene (reference sequence). CDR3: CGAPPLAGTYNEQFF. The CDR3, as DNA: TGCGGTGCCCCCCCGCTAGCGGGCACCTACAATGAGCAGTTCTTC.

The gene calls are TRBV6-6 and TRBJ2-2; D perhaps matches TRBD2 (5 bases). Trimming took 8 bases from V and 7 from J, leaving 14 bases between them. Germline V gives CDR1 MNHNY, CDR2 SVGAGI (reference sequence). The CDR3 contains 13 residues. This chain's CDR3 is CASGPPRDGELFF. The DNA for the CDR3 is TGTGCCAGCGGACCACCGAGGGACGGGGAGCTGTTTTTT.

This clonotype has only a few counts. V gene TRBV20-1 combines with J gene TRBJ1-5; TRBD1 is a possible D gene (6 bases). Germline loops: CDR1 DFQATT, CDR2 SNEGSKA (reference sequence). The CDR3 loop spans 13 amino acids. Trimming took off 1 base at V and 3 bases at J, with 7 bases between the two ends. The CDR3 loop is CSARGDTNQPQHF. The CDR3 bases are TGCAGTGCTAGAGGGGACACCAATCAGCCCCAGCATTTT.

This clonotype has more than one count but fewer than ten. The genes are TRBV7-3 and TRBJ2-2; 10 positions agree with TRBD2. J gave up 6 bases and V 10 bases, and 8 bases lay outside the gene matches. The V gene's germline CDR1 is SGHTA and CDR2 FQGTGA. The CDR3 runs to 14 residues. CDR3 amino acids: CATSLAGVAGELFF. The CDR3 bases are TGTGCCACCAGTCTAGCGGGAGTTGCCGGGGAGCTGTTTTTT.

The sample holds many counts of this clonotype. This chain joins TRBV28 and TRBJ1-2, with TRBD1 matching 9 bases. This CDR3 comprises 17 residues. J lost 3 bases, V lost 4 bases, and 12 bases had no gene match. Germline CDR1 is MDHEN and CDR2 is SYDVKM. The CDR3 DNA is TGTGCCAGCAGTTCGACAGGGGGTATCGTGCGGTACTATGGCTACACCTTC. Translation gives CASSSTGGIVRYYGYTF.

This clonotype was counted at least ten times. The CDR3 here is CASKYGGDKNIQYF. The CDR3 nucleotides read TGCGCCAGCAAATATGGGGGGGACAAAAACATTCAGTACTTC. V usage is TRBV5-1 and J usage is TRBJ2-4; 7 nucleotides agree with TRBD2. Germline CDR1 and CDR2: SGHRS and YFSETQ. The CDR3 is made up of 14 amino acids. V dropped 6 bases and J dropped 3; count of bases not matched to a gene: 6.